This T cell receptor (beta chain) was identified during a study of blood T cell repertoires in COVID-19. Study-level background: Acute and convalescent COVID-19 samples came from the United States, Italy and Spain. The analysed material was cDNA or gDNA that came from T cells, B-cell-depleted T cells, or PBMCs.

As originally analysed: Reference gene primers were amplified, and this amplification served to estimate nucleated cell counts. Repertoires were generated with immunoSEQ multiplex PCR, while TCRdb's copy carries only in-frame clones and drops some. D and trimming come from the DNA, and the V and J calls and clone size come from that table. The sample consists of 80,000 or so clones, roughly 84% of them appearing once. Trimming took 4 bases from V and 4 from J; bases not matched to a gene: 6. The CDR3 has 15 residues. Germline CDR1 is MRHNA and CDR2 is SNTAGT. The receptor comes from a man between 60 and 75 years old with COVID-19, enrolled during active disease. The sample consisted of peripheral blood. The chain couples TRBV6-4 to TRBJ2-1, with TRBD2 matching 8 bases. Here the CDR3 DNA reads TGTGCCAGCAGTGCCGAACTAGCGGAGTACAATGAGCAGTTCTTC. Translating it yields CASSAELAEYNEQFF.